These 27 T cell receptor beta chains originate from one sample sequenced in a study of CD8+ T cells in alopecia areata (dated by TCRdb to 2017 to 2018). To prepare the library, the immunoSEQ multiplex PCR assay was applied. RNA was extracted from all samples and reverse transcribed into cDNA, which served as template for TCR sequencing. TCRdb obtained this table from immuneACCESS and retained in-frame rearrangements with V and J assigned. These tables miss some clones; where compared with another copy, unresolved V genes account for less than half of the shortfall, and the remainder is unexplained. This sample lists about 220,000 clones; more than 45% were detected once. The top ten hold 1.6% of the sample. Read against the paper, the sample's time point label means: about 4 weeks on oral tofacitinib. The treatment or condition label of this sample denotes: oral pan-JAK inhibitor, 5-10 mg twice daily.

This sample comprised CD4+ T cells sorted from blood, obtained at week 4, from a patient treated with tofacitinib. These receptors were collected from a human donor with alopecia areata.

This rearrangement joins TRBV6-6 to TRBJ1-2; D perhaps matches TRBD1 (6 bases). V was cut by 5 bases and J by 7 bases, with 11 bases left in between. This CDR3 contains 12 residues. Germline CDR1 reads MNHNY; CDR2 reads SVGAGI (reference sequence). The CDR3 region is CASSPGTSGYTF. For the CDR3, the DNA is TGTGCCAGCAGTCCCGGGACATCTGGCTACACCTTC.

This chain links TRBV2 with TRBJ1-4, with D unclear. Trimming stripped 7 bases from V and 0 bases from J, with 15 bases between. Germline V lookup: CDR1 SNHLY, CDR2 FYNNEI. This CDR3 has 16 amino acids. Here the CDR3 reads CASKAQSFATNEKLFF. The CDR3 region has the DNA TGTGCCAGCAAAGCCCAGAGTTTTGCAACTAATGAAAAACTGTTTTTT.

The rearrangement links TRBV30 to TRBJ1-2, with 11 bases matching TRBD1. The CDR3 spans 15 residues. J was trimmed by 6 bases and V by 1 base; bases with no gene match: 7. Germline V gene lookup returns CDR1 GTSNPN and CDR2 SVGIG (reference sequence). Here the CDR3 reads CAWSGGQGVLDGYTF. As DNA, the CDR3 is TGTGCCTGGAGTGGGGGACAGGGGGTTCTTGATGGCTACACCTTC.

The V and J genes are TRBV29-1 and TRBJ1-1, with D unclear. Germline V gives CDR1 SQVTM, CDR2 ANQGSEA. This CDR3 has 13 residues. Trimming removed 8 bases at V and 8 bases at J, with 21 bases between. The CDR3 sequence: CSTAEGRGSEAFF. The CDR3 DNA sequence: TGCAGCACAGCTGAAGGCAGAGGGTCAGAAGCTTTCTTT.

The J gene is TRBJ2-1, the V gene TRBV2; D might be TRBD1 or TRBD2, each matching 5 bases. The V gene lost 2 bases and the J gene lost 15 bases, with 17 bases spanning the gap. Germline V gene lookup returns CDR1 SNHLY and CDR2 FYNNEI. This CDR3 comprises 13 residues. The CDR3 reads CASSESQGASRFF. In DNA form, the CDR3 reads TGTGCCAGCAGTGAATCTCAGGGAGCCTCTCGGTTCTTC.

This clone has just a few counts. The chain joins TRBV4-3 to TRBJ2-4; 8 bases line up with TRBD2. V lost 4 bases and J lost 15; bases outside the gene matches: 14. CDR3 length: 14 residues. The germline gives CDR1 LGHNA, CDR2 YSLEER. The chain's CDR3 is CASSRSLISGERYF. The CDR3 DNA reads TGCGCCAGCAGCCGATCCCTGATTAGCGGGGAGCGGTACTTC.

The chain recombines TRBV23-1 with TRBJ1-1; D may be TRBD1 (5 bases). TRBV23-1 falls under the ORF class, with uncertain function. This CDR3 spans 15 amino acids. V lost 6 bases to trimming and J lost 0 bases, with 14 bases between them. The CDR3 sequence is CASSHYGHLNTEAFF. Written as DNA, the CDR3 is TGCGCCAGCAGCCACTACGGACATCTGAACACTGAAGCTTTCTTT.

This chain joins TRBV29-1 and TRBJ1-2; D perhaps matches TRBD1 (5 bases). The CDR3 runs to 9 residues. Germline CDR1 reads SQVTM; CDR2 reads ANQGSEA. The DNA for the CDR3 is TGCGGGGTAGGGGCTGGCTACACCTTC. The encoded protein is CGVGAGYTF.

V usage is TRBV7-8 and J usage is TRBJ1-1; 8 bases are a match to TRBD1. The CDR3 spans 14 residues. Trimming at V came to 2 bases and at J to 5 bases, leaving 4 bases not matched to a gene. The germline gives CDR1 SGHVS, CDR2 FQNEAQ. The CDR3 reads CASSLTGGRTEAFF. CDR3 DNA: TGTGCCAGCAGCTTAACAGGGGGAAGAACTGAAGCTTTCTTT. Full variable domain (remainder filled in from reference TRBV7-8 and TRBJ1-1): GAGVSQSPRYKVAKRGQDVALRCDPISGHVSLFWYQQALGQGPEFLTYFQNEAQLDKSGLPSDRFFAERPEGSVSTLKIQRTQQEDSAVYLCASSLTGGRTEAFFGQGTRLTVV.

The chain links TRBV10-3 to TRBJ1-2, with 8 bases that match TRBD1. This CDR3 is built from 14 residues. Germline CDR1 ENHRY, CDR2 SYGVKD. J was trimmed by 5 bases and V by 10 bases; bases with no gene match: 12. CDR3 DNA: TGTGCCACAGGACAGGGCCAGGCGCAATATGGCTACACCTTC. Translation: CATGQGQAQYGYTF.

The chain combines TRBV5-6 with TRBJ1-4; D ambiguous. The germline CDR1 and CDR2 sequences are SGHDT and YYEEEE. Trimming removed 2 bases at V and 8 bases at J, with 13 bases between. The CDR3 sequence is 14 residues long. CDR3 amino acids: CASSLVGLQEKLFF. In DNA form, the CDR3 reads TGTGCCAGCAGCTTAGTAGGACTCCAGGAAAAACTGTTTTTT.

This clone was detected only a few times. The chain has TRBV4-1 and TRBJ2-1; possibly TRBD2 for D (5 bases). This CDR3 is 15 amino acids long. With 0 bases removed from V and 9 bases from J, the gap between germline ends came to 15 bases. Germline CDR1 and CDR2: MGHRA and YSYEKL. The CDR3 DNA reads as TGCGCCAGCAGCCAAGAATGGCCGGGGTCGGGTGAGCAGTTCTTC. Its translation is CASSQEWPGSGEQFF.

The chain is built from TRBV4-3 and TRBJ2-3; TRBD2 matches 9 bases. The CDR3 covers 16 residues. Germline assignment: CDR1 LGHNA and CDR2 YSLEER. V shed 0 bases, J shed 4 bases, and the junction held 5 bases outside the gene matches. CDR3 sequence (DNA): TGCGCCAGCAGCCAAGATCTGAGGACTAGCGCAGATACGCAGTATTTT. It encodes CASSQDLRTSADTQYF.

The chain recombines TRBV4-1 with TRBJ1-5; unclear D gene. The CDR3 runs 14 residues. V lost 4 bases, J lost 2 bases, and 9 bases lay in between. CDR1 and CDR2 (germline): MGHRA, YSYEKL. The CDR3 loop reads CASSPPGGNQPQHF. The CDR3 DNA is TGCGCCAGCAGCCCCCCAGGCGGCAATCAGCCCCAGCATTTT.

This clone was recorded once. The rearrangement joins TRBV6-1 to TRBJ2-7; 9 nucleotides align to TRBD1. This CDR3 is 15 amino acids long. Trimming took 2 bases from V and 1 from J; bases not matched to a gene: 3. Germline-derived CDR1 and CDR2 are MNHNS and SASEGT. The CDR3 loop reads CASSEPGQGSYEQYF. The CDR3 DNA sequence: TGTGCCAGCAGTGAACCGGGACAGGGTTCCTACGAGCAGTACTTC.

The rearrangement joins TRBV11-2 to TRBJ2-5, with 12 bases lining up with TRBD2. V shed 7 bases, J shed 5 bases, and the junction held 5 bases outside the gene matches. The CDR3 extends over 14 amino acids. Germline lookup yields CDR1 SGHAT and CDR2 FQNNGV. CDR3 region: CASKLAGGTETQYF. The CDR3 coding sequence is TGTGCCAGCAAGCTAGCGGGGGGGACGGAGACCCAGTACTTC.

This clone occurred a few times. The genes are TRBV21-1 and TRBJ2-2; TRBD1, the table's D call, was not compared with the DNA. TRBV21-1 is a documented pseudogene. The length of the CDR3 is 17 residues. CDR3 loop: CASSKSGPQGDTGELFF. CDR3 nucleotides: TGTGCCAGCAGCAAATCAGGGCCCCAGGGGGACACCGGGGAGCTGTTTTTT.

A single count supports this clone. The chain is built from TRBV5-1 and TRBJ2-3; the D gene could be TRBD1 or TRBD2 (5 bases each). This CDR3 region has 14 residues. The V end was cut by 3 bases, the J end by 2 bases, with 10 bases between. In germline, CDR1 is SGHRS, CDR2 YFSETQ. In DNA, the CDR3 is TGCGCCAGCAGCTCTGGGGGATTCACAGATACGCAGTATTTT. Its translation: CASSSGGFTDTQYF. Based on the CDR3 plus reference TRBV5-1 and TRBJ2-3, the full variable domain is KAGVTQTPRYLIKTRGQQVTLSCSPISGHRSVSWYQQTPGQGLQFLFEYFSETQRNKGNFPGRFSGRQFSNSRSEMNVSTLELGDSALYLCASSSGGFTDTQYFGPGTRLTVL.

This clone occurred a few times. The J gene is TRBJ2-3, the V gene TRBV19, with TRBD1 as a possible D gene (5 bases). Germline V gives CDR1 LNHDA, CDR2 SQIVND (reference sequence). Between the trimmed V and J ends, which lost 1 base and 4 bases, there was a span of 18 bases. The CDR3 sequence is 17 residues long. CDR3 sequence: CASSIGKQVGIADTQYF. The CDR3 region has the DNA TGTGCCAGTAGTATAGGGAAACAGGTTGGAATCGCAGATACGCAGTATTTT.

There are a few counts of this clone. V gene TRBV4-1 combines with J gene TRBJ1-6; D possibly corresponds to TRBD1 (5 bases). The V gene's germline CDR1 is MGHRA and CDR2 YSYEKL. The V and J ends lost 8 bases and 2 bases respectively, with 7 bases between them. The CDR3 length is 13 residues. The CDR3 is CASRGAYNSPLHF. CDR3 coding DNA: TGCGCCAGCCGGGGGGCCTATAATTCACCCCTCCACTTT.

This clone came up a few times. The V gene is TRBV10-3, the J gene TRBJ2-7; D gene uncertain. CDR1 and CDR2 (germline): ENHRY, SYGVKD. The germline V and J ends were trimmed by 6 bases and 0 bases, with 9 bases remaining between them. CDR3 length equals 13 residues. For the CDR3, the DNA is TGTGCCATCAGCCGGGTAAGCTCCTACGAGCAGTACTTC. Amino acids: CAISRVSSYEQYF.

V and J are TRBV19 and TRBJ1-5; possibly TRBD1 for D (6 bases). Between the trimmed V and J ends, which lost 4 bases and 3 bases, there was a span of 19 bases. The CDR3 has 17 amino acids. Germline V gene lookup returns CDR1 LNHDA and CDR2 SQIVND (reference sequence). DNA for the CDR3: TGTGCCAGTAGTACCCAGCGCCGAGGGGGTGACAATCAGCCCCAGCATTTT. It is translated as CASSTQRRGGDNQPQHF.

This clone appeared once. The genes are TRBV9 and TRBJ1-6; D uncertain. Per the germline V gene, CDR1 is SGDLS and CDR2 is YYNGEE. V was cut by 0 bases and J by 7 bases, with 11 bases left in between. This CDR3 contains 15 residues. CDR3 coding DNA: TGTGCCAGCAGCGTAGGGGCCAGTGGGAATTCACCCCTCCACTTT. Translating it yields CASSVGASGNSPLHF.

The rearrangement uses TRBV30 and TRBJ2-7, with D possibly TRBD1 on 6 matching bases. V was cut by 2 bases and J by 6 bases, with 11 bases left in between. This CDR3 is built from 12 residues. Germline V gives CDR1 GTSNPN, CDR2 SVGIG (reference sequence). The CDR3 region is CAWSSTGLEQYF. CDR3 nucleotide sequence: TGTGCCTGGAGTTCTACAGGGCTCGAGCAGTACTTC.

CDR3: CAWSPAFTGELFF. Written as DNA, the CDR3 is TGTGCCTGGAGTCCAGCCTTCACCGGGGAGCTGTTTTTT. The rearrangement links TRBV30 to TRBJ2-2; D call uncertain. CDR1 GTSNPN and CDR2 SVGIG come from the germline V gene (reference sequence). V lost 2 bases and J lost 4, with 8 bases in between. The CDR3 consists of 13 residues.

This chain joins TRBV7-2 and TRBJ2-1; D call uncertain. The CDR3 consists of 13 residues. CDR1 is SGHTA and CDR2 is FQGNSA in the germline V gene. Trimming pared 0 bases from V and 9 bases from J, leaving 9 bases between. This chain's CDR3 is CASSLAYGGEQFF. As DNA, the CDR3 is TGTGCCAGCAGCTTAGCCTATGGCGGTGAGCAGTTCTTC.

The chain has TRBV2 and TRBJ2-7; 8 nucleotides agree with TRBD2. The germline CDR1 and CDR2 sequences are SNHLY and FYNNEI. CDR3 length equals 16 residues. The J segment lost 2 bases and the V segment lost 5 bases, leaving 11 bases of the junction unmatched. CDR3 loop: CASSRRGAGGPYEQYF. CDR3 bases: TGTGCCAGCAGTCGTCGTGGGGCGGGGGGCCCCTACGAGCAGTACTTC.